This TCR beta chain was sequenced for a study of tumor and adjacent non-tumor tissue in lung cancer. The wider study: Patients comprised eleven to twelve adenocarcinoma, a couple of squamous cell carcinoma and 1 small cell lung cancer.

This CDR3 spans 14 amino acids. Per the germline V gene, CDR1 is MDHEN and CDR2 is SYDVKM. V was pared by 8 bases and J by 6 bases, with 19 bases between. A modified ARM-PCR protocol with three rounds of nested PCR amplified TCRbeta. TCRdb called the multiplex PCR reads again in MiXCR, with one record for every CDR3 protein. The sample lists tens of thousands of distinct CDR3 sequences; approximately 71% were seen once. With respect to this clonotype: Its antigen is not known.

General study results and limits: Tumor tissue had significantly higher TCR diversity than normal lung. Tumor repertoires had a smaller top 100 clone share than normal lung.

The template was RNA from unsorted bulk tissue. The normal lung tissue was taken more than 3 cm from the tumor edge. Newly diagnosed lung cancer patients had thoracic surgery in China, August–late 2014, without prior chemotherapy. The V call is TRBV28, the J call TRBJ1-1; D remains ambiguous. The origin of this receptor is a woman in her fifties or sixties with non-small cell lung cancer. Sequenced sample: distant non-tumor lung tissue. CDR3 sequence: CASVIGSNGPEAFF. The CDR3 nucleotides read TGTGCCAGCGTTATAGGGTCCAACGGGCCTGAAGCTTTCTTT.